The clone carrying this T cell receptor (beta chain) has at least ten counts. The antigen is unknown. Sequencing was done on patients that had shown CD8+CD57+ cell expansion by flow cytometry. As a group, the patients uniformly had severe acquired aplastic anemia. CDR3 and TCR beta VDJ profiling relied on a genomic DNA template. Via MiXCR, TCRdb re-called the reads, giving one row per CDR3 protein. The data hold 250,000 to 350,000 distinct CDR3 sequences, with under 65% observed a single time. Looked up from germline, CDR1 is MNHEY and CDR2 is SVGEGT. This CDR3 is 14 amino acids long. V shed 8 bases and J 7 bases; nucleotides not matched to a gene: 7. The sample comes from a study of CD8+CD57+ T cells in acquired aplastic anemia. The wider study: Sorted CD4+ plus CD8+ cells gave DNA averaging approximately 3.2 ug.

General study results and limits: The study found no significant CD8+ Simpson's diversity difference between patients and controls. The same twenty-nine CD8+ CDR3 sequences occurred in patients and in controls.

Sequenced sample: sorted CD4+, CD8+, or CD8+CD57+ T cells (not recorded which) from PBMCs. The V and J genes are TRBV6-2 or TRBV6-3 and TRBJ1-6; 8 bases fit TRBD1. This sequence was found in a human donor with aplastic anemia. The CDR3 DNA reads TGTGCCAGCGTCGACGGACAGGGAAATTCACCCCTCCACTTT. It translates to CASVDGQGNSPLHF.